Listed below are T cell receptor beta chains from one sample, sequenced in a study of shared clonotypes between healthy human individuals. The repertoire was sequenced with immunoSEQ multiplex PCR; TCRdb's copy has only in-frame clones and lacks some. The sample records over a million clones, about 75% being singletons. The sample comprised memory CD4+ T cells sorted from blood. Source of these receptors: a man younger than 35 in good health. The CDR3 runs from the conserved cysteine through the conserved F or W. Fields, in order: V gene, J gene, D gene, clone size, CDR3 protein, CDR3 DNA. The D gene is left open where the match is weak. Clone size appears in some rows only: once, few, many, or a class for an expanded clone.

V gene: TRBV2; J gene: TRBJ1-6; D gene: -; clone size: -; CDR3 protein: CASSDGSVGQNSPLHF; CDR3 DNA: TGTGCCAGCAGTGATGGTAGCGTCGGACAGAATTCACCCCTCCACTTT
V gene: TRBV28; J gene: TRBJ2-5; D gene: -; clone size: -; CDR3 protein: CASSLIPPWRETQYF; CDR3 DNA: TGTGCCAGCAGTCTTATACCCCCCTGGCGAGAGACCCAGTACTTC
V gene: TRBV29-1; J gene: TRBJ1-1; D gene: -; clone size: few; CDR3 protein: CSVDKAGMNTEAFF; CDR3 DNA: TGCAGCGTCGATAAGGCAGGGATGAACACTGAAGCTTTCTTT
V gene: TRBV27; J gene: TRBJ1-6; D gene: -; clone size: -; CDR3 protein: CASSLYGDEDSPLHF; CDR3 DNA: TGTGCCAGCAGTTTATATGGGGATGAAGATTCACCCCTCCACTTT
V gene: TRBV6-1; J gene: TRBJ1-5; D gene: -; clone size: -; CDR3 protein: CASSDGPVGSQPQHF; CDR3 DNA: TGTGCCAGCAGTGATGGGCCCGTCGGAAGTCAGCCCCAGCATTTT
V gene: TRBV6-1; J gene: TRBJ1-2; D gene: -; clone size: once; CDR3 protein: CASSEAGRYGYTF; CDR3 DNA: TGTGCCAGCAGTGAAGCAGGAAGGTATGGCTACACCTTC
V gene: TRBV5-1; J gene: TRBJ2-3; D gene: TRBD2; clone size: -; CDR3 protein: CASSPSPGGSTDTQYF; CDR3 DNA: TGCGCCAGCAGCCCTTCCCCGGGGGGTAGCACAGATACGCAGTATTTT
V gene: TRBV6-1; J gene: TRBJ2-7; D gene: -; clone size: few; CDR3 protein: CASTGGRASYEQYF; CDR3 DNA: TGTGCCAGCACTGGGGGCCGCGCATCCTACGAGCAGTACTTC
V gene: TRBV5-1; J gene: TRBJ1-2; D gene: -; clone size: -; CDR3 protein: CASSLGDRRDSYTF; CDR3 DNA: TGCGCCAGCAGCTTGGGAGACAGGAGAGATAGCTACACCTTC
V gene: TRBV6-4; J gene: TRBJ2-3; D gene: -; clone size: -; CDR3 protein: CASRPHLSTDTQYF; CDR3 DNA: TGTGCCAGCAGACCCCATCTAAGCACAGATACGCAGTATTTT
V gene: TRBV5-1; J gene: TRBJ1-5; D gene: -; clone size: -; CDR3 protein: CASIPLSPNQPQHF; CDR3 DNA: TGCGCCAGTATCCCCTTATCGCCTAATCAGCCCCAGCATTTT
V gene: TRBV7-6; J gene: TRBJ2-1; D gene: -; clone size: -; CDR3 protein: CASSSAASNNEQFF; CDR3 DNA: TGTGCCAGCTCCTCCGCAGCCTCGAACAATGAGCAGTTCTTC
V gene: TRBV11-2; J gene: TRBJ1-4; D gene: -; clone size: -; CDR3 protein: CASSFRPFGGPATNEKLFF; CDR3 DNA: TGTGCCAGCAGCTTTCGGCCGTTCGGGGGACCAGCAACTAATGAAAAACTGTTTTTT
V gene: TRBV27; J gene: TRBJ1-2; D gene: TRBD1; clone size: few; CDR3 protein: CASRRDRGSSDYGYTF; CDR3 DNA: TGTGCCAGCAGAAGGGACAGGGGGTCCTCTGACTATGGCTACACCTTC
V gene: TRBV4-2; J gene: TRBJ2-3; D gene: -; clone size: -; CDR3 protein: CASSQSSLSDTQYF; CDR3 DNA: TGTGCCAGCAGCCAATCCAGCCTTTCTGATACGCAGTATTTT
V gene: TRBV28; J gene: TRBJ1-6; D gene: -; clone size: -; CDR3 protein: CASSSFGGLNSPLHF; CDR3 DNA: TGTGCCAGCAGTTCATTTGGGGGATTAAACTCACCCCTCCACTTT
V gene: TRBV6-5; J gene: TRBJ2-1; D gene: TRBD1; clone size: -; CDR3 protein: CASSQRTGGTNEQFF; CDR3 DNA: TGTGCCAGCAGTCAACGGACAGGGGGGACCAATGAGCAGTTCTTC
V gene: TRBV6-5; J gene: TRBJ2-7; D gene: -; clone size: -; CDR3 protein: CASSYSSGRSELQYF; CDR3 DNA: TGTGCCAGCAGTTACTCCTCAGGGCGCTCTGAATTGCAGTACTTC
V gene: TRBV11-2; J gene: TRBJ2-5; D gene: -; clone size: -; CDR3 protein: CASSSLGGKETQYF; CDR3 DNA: TGTGCCAGCAGCTCTCTTGGGGGAAAGGAGACCCAGTACTTC
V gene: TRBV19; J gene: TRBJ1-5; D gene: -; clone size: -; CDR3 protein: CASSTAGDDNQPQHF; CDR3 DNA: TGTGCCAGTAGTACGGCCGGGGACGACAATCAGCCCCAGCATTTT
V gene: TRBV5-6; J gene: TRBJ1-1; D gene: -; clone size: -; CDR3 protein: CASSFDSGGNSGTEAFF; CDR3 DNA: TGTGCCAGCAGCTTCGACAGTGGCGGGAATAGTGGCACTGAAGCTTTCTTT
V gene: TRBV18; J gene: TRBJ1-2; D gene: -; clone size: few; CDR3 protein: CASSPTGPAAGYTF; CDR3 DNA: TGTGCCAGCTCTCCTACAGGACCCGCGGCTGGCTACACCTTC
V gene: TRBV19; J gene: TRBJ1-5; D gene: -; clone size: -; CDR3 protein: CASLLRTDYSNQPQHF; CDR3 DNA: TGTGCCAGTCTTCTCCGGACGGATTATAGCAATCAGCCCCAGCATTTT
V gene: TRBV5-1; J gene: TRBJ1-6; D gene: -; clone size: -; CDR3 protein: CASSSLGEVGSNSPLHF; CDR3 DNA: TGCGCCAGCAGCTCATTAGGTGAAGTGGGTAGTAATTCACCCCTCCACTTT
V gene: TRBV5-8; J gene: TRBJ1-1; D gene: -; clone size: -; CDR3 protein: CASSRTVATEAFF; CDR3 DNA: TGTGCCAGCAGCAGGACAGTTGCCACTGAAGCTTTCTTT
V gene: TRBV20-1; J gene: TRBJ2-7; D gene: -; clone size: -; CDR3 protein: CSGGDPYEQYF; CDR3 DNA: TGCAGTGGCGGGGACCCCTACGAGCAGTACTTC
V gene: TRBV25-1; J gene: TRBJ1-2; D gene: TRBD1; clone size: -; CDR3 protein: CASSPAKGGSNYGYTF; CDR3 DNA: TGTGCCAGCAGTCCTGCGAAAGGGGGCTCTAACTATGGCTACACCTTC
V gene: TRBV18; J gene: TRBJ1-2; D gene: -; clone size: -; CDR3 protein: CASSPPGFYGYTF; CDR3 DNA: TGTGCCAGCTCACCACCCGGATTCTATGGCTACACCTTC
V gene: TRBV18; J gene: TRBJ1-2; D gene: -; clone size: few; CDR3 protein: CASSPGDRIAF; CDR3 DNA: TGTGCCAGCTCACCAGGGGACCGCATCGCCTTC